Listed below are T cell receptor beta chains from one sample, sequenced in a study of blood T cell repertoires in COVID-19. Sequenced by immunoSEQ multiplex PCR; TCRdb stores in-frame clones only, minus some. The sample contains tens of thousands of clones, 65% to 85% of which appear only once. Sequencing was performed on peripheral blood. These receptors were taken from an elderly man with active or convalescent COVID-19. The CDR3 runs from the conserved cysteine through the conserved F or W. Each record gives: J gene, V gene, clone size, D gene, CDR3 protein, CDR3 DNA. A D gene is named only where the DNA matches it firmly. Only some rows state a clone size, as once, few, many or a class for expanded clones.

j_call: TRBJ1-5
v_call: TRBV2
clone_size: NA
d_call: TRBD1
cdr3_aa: CASREGTGTNQPQHF
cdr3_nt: TGTGCCAGCAGAGAAGGGACAGGAACCAATCAGCCCCAGCATTTT

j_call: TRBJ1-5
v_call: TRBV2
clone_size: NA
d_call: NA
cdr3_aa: CASRPGAFNQPQHF
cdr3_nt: TGTGCCAGCAGACCTGGGGCCTTCAATCAGCCCCAGCATTTT

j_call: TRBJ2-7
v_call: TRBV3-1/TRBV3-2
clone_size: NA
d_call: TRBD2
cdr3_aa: CASSQASGGHTYEQYF
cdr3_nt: TGTGCCAGCAGCCAAGCTAGCGGGGGCCACACCTACGAGCAGTACTTC

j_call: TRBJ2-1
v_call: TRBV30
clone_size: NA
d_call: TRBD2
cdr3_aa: CAWTLAGAGNEQFF
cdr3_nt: TGTGCCTGGACTTTAGCGGGGGCAGGGAATGAGCAGTTCTTC

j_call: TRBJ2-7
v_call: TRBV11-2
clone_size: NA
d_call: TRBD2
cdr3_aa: CASSLDRTSGRVNYEQYF
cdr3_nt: TGTGCCAGCAGCTTAGATCGGACTAGCGGGAGAGTTAACTACGAGCAGTACTTC

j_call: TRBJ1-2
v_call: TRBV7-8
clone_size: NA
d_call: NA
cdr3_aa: CASSLVPGFISNYGYTF
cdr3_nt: TGTGCCAGCAGCTTAGTTCCAGGTTTCATTTCTAACTATGGCTACACCTTC

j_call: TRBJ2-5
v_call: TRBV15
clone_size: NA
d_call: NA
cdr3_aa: CATSRGRVGETQYF
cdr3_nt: TGTGCCACCAGCCGTGGCAGGGTCGGAGAGACCCAGTACTTC

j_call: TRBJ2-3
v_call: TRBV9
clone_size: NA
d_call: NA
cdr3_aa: CASSVGLRGTDTQYF
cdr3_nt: TGTGCCAGCAGCGTAGGTCTGAGAGGCACAGATACGCAGTATTTT

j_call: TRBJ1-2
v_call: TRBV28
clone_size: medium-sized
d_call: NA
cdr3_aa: CASSSGGETNYGYTF
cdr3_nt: TGTGCCAGCAGTTCTGGGGGCGAGACTAACTATGGCTACACCTTC

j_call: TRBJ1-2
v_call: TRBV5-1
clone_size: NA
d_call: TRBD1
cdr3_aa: CASSLGGTGRFYGYTF
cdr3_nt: TGCGCCAGCAGCTTGGGAGGGACAGGGCGCTTCTATGGCTACACCTTC

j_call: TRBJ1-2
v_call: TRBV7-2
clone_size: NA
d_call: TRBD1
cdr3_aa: CASSRTGEFDYTF
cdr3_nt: TGTGCCAGCAGCAGGACAGGGGAATTCGACTACACCTTC

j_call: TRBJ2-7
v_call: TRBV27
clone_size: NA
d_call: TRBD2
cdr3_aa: CASSSSGLAPYEQYF
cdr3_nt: TGTGCCAGCAGTTCCTCGGGACTAGCCCCCTACGAGCAGTACTTC

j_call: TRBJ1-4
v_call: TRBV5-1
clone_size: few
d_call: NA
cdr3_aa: CASSLGSGYPEKLFF
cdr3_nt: TGCGCCAGCAGCTTGGGTTCGGGGTACCCTGAAAAACTGTTTTTT

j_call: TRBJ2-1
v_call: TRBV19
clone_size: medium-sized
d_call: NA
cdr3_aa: CASREGVWDEQFF
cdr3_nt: TGTGCCAGTAGGGAGGGCGTATGGGATGAGCAGTTCTTC

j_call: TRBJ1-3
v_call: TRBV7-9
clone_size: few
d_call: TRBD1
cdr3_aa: CASQTGFSGNTIYF
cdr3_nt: TGTGCCAGCCAGACAGGGTTTTCTGGAAACACCATATATTTT

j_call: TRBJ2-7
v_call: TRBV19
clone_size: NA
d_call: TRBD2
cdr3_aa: CASSDGLAGPYEQYF
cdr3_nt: TGTGCCAGTTCCGATGGACTAGCGGGTCCCTACGAGCAGTACTTC